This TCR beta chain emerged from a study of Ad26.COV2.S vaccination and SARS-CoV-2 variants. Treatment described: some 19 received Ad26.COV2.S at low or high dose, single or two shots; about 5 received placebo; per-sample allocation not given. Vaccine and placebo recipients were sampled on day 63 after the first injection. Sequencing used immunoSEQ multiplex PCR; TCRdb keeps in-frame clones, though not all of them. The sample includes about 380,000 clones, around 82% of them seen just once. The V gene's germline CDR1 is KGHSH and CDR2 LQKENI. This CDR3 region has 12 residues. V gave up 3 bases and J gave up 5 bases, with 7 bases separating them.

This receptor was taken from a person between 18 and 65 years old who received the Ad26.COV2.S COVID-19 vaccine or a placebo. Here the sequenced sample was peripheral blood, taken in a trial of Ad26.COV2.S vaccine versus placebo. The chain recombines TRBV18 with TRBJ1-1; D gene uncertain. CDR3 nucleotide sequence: TGTGCCAGCTCACCTGCGAGGACTGAAGCTTTCTTT. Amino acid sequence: CASSPARTEAFF.